The T cell receptor beta chain described here comes from a study of T cells in Graves' hyperthyroidism and ophthalmopathy. TCR beta CDR3 region amplification was performed from RNA transcripts. TCR CDR3 regions were first amplified by RT-PCR with HTBI primers. TCRdb recomputed calls from the multiplex PCR reads with MiXCR, one row per CDR3 protein. The data contain about 600,000 distinct CDR3 sequences, about 14% of them singletons. This clonotype was observed at least ten times. Its target is unknown. Each person with ophthalmopathy scored at least 3 on the Clinical Activity Score, reached NOSPECS grade 4 or higher, and had been ill under 3 months. Overall study findings and caveats: Blood also showed most of the thyroid clonotypes that were expanded above 0.001.

This sequence was found in a woman aged 45-59 years with Graves' ophthalmopathy. The specimen was blood.

CDR3 DNA: TGTGCCTGGAGTGTCGTCAAGGTTATCTACGAGCAGTACTTC. Encoded protein: CAWSVVKVIYEQYF. The chain combines TRBV30 with TRBJ2-7; unclear D gene. This CDR3 region has 14 residues. V dropped 0 bases and J dropped 3 bases, with 12 bases sitting between them. The V gene's germline CDR1 is GTSNPN and CDR2 SVGIG (reference sequence).